This passage covers 28 T cell receptor beta chains from one sample sequenced in a study of T cell changes during pregnancy in multiple sclerosis. The assay was immunoSEQ multiplex PCR, and TCRdb's table has in-frame clones only and misses some. The sample has about 120,000 clones, approximately 94% seen once. The sample in question was peripheral blood, obtained before pregnancy. The origin of the receptors is a female donor with multiple sclerosis, enrolled in a pregnancy study.

This clone appeared once. The rearrangement uses TRBV6-6 and TRBJ1-2; a possible D gene is TRBD1 (6 bases). The CDR3 extends over 12 amino acids. Germline values: CDR1 MNHNY, CDR2 SVGAGI (reference sequence). V lost 6 bases and J 6 bases, leaving 11 bases between the germline ends. The CDR3 region has the DNA TGTGCCAGCAGGGCTTACAGGGATGGCTACACCTTC. It is translated as CASRAYRDGYTF.

The V call is TRBV10-3, the J call TRBJ1-2, with D possibly TRBD1 on 5 matching bases. CDR1 is ENHRY, CDR2 SYGVKD, per germline. V lost 3 bases, J lost 2 bases, and 13 bases lay in between. This CDR3 has 15 residues. CDR3 DNA: TGTGCCATCAGTGATCTCAACAGGCCCAACTATGGCTACACCTTC. It is translated as CAISDLNRPNYGYTF.

This clone is a singleton in its sample. The gene calls are TRBV5-1 and TRBJ2-5, with a tentative D call TRBD2 (5 bases). The CDR3 loop spans 14 amino acids. Germline V gene lookup returns CDR1 SGHRS and CDR2 YFSETQ. V lost 3 bases and J lost 10, with 19 bases in between. The CDR3 reads CASSSLGGLEHQYF. For the CDR3, the DNA is TGCGCCAGCAGCTCCCTTGGAGGCCTGGAGCACCAGTACTTC.

The chain combines TRBV2 with TRBJ2-2; maybe TRBD1 (6 bases). V was cut by 2 bases and J by 1 base, with 11 bases left in between. This CDR3 spans 16 amino acids. Germline-derived CDR1 and CDR2 are SNHLY and FYNNEI. For the CDR3, the DNA is TGTGCCAGCAGTGAAACCCAGGGGCAGAACACCGGGGAGCTGTTTTTT. This gives the protein CASSETQGQNTGELFF.

The genes are TRBV27 and TRBJ2-7, with TRBD1 matching 8 bases. The CDR3 length is 13 residues. Trimming cost V 4 bases and J 6 bases; bases outside gene matches: 5. Germline V gene lookup returns CDR1 MNHEY and CDR2 SMNVEV (reference sequence). CDR3 in DNA: TGTGCCAGCAGTTCTACAGGGGGACGCGAGCAGTACTTC. Residues: CASSSTGGREQYF.

This chain links TRBV7-9 with TRBJ2-1; 11 bases are a match to TRBD2. The CDR3 covers 16 residues. Germline V gives CDR1 SEHNR, CDR2 FQNEAQ (reference sequence). V was clipped by 5 bases and J by 5 bases; unmatched bases: 8. CDR3 in DNA: TGTGCCAGCAGCCCTAGCCTAGCGGGGGGTAACAATGAGCAGTTCTTC. Protein product: CASSPSLAGGNNEQFF.

The rearrangement joins TRBV28 to TRBJ2-3; 16 nucleotides line up with TRBD2. J lost 5 bases, V lost 6 bases, and 11 bases had no gene match. CDR1 and CDR2 (germline): MDHEN, SYDVKM. The CDR3 length is 18 residues. In nucleotides, the CDR3 is TGTGCCAGCAGCCCCCTGGGACTAGCGGGAGGGATGGGAGATACGCAGTATTTT. Translated, it gives CASSPLGLAGGMGDTQYF.

The gene calls are TRBV5-1 and TRBJ1-1; TRBD1 agrees at 8 bases. Losses at the gene ends were 0 bases for V and 5 bases for J; bases not matched to a gene: 6. CDR1 is SGHRS and CDR2 is YFSETQ in the germline V gene. This CDR3 is built from 15 residues. In DNA form, the CDR3 reads TGCGCCAGCAGCTTGGATTCAGGGGGCGCGACTGAAGCTTTCTTT. It yields the protein CASSLDSGGATEAFF.

The J gene is TRBJ2-1, the V gene TRBV7-6, with 7 bases fitting TRBD1. This CDR3 comprises 16 residues. The junction had 10 bases not matched to a gene; V was cut back by 1 base and J by 7 bases. CDR1 is SGHVS, CDR2 FNYEAQ, per germline. CDR3 nucleotides: TGTGCCAGCAGCTTAGGGGAGACAGGGCTTCGGAATGAGCAGTTCTTC. Amino acid sequence: CASSLGETGLRNEQFF. The variable domain in full, completed from reference TRBV7-6 and TRBJ2-1, reads GAGVSQSPRYKVTKRGQDVALRCDPISGHVSLYWYRQALGQGPEFLTYFNYEAQQDKSGLPNDRFSAERPEGSISTLTIQRTEQRDSAMYRCASSLGETGLRNEQFFGPGTRLTVL.

The V call is TRBV29-1, the J call TRBJ2-1, with 10 bases lining up with TRBD2. The V and J ends lost 7 bases and 2 bases, in that order; junction bases with no gene match: 8. Looked up from germline, CDR1 is SQVTM and CDR2 is ANQGSEA. This CDR3 spans 15 amino acids. CDR3 protein: CSAKTSGYPYNEQFF. The CDR3 bases are TGCAGCGCTAAGACTAGCGGGTACCCCTACAATGAGCAGTTCTTC.

This sequence joins TRBV18 and TRBJ2-7; maybe TRBD2 (7 bases). The CDR3 has 16 amino acids. Trimming removed 2 bases at V and 6 bases at J, with 20 bases between. CDR1 and CDR2 from the germline V gene are KGHSH and LQKENI. CDR3 sequence reads: CASSPTAGAWRSEQYF. The CDR3 DNA is TGTGCCAGCTCACCAACGGCGGGGGCCTGGAGAAGCGAGCAGTACTTC.

The chain has TRBV15 and TRBJ2-3, with TRBD2 identical over 10 bases. After removal of 0 bases from V and 3 bases from J, the junction contained 6 bases not matched to a gene. CDR1 and CDR2 from the germline V gene are LNHNV and YYDKDF (reference sequence). CDR3 length: 17 residues. In nucleotides, the CDR3 is TGTGCCACCAGCAGAGAAGAGCGGGGGGGCCAAACAGATACGCAGTATTTT. Translating it yields CATSREERGGQTDTQYF.

The chain employs TRBV4-2 and TRBJ1-2; TRBD1 aligns across 10 bases. Germline loops: CDR1 LGHNA, CDR2 YNFKEQ. The CDR3 extends over 17 amino acids. With 0 bases clipped from V and 7 bases from J, the junction kept 11 bases outside the gene matches. Here the CDR3 DNA reads TGTGCCAGCAGCCAAGATCCTGGGACAGGGGATGTCGGTGGCTACACCTTC. This sequence encodes CASSQDPGTGDVGGYTF.

The J gene is TRBJ1-1, the V gene TRBV15, with D uncertain. The V gene's germline CDR1 is LNHNV and CDR2 YYDKDF (reference sequence). V shed 1 base and J shed 8 bases, with 17 bases lying between them. This CDR3 spans 15 amino acids. The CDR3 loop reads CATSRVPILSVEAFF. The CDR3 coding sequence is TGTGCCACCAGCAGAGTTCCAATCTTATCAGTCGAAGCTTTCTTT.

This chain connects TRBV19 to TRBJ1-1; a possible D gene is TRBD1 (6 bases). This CDR3 has 14 residues. The V end was cut by 1 base, the J end by 3 bases, with 9 bases between. Germline V gives CDR1 LNHDA, CDR2 SQIVND (reference sequence). In DNA form, the CDR3 reads TGTGCCAGTAGTATAGTCGCAGGGGACACTGAAGCTTTCTTT. Its protein product is CASSIVAGDTEAFF. Full variable domain (outside the CDR3, taken from reference TRBV19 and TRBJ1-1): DGGITQSPKYLFRKEGQNVTLSCEQNLNHDAMYWYRQDPGQGLRLIYYSQIVNDFQKGDIAEGYSVSREKKESFPLTVTSAQKNPTAFYLCASSIVAGDTEAFFGQGTRLTVV.

This rearrangement joins TRBV28 to TRBJ1-2; maybe TRBD1 (6 bases). The CDR3 has 15 amino acids. The germline V gene has CDR1 MDHEN and CDR2 SYDVKM. V was trimmed by 6 bases and J by 4 bases, leaving 18 bases between them. In nucleotides, the CDR3 is TGTGCCAGCAGCAGGGTTCAACAGGGAAGCTATGGCTACACCTTC. Its translation: CASSRVQQGSYGYTF.

This clone was counted a few times. V usage is TRBV6-5 and J usage is TRBJ1-2, with D unclear. The germline gives CDR1 MNHEY, CDR2 SVGAGI. The CDR3 contains 14 residues. V lost 0 bases to trimming and J lost 4 bases, with 9 bases between them. The CDR3: CASSYSYSSYGYTF. CDR3 coding DNA: TGTGCCAGCAGTTACTCGTACAGCTCCTATGGCTACACCTTC.

The chain carries TRBV5-1 and TRBJ2-2, with 10 bases that match TRBD2. The CDR3 length is 18 residues. The V and J ends lost 1 base and 3 bases, in that order; junction bases with no gene match: 9. Germline V CDR1 and CDR2: SGHRS, YFSETQ. The DNA of the CDR3 is TGCGCCAGCAGCTTGCGGGCCAGCGGGGGGGCAGACACCGGGGAGCTGTTTTTT. Translation: CASSLRASGGADTGELFF.

This chain links TRBV5-4 with TRBJ1-2; the match to TRBD1 covers 10 bases. V lost 4 bases, J lost 7 bases, and 13 bases stayed unmatched. CDR3 length equals 16 residues. Germline-derived CDR1 and CDR2 are SGHNT and YYREEE (reference sequence). The CDR3 nucleotides read TGTGCCAGCAGCATTAGCCCGGACAGGGGGATTCGTGGCTACACCTTC. Its protein is CASSISPDRGIRGYTF.

The chain has TRBV2 and TRBJ1-4; D is uncertain. CDR3 length: 14 amino acids. V lost 4 bases and J lost 4, with 10 bases in between. Germline V gene lookup returns CDR1 SNHLY and CDR2 FYNNEI. The CDR3, as DNA: TGTGCCAGCAGTGTGAACAGCCGTAATGAAAAACTGTTTTTT. As protein: CASSVNSRNEKLFF. The complete variable domain, with remaining parts taken from reference TRBV2 and TRBJ1-4, reads EPEVTQTPSHQVTQMGQEVILRCVPISNHLYFYWYRQILGQKVEFLVSFYNNEISEKSEIFDDQFSVERPDGSNFTLKIRSTKLEDSAMYFCASSVNSRNEKLFFGSGTQLSVL.

CDR3 region: CASSVTGTATNEQFF. The CDR3 DNA is TGTGCCAGCAGCGTTACAGGGACCGCTACAAATGAGCAGTTCTTC. The chain has TRBV9 and TRBJ2-1, with D maybe TRBD1 (6 bases). Per the germline V gene, CDR1 is SGDLS and CDR2 is YYNGEE. V dropped 2 bases and J dropped 7 bases, with 16 bases sitting between them. The length of the CDR3 is 15 residues.

V gene TRBV19 combines with J gene TRBJ2-1; no definite D call. V was trimmed by 3 bases and J by 5 bases, leaving 20 bases between them. CDR3 length equals 17 residues. CDR1 and CDR2 (germline): LNHDA, SQIVND (reference sequence). The chain's CDR3 is CASSITLALIPNNEQFF. The CDR3 DNA reads TGTGCCAGTAGTATTACCCTGGCTTTAATCCCCAACAATGAGCAGTTCTTC.

V usage is TRBV19 and J usage is TRBJ1-5; 8 bases map to TRBD1. This CDR3 contains 15 residues. Germline-derived CDR1 and CDR2 are LNHDA and SQIVND (reference sequence). Trimming at V came to 1 base and at J to 6 bases, leaving 5 bases not matched to a gene. The CDR3 DNA follows: TGTGCCAGTAGTATAGTCCGGGACAGGCCTCAGCCCCAGCATTTT. Its translation: CASSIVRDRPQPQHF.

This rearrangement joins TRBV10-3 to TRBJ2-3, with 12 nucleotides matching TRBD1. V lost 4 bases and J lost 4; bases outside the gene matches: 6. The germline V gene has CDR1 ENHRY and CDR2 SYGVKD. CDR3 length equals 16 residues. The CDR3 loop is CAISVRDRGPPDTQYF. CDR3 nucleotides: TGTGCCATCAGTGTTCGGGACAGGGGGCCCCCAGATACGCAGTATTTT.

V is TRBV28 and J is TRBJ1-2; D unresolved. Trimming stripped 6 bases from V and 2 bases from J, with 10 bases between. This CDR3 region has 13 residues. Germline V gives CDR1 MDHEN, CDR2 SYDVKM. DNA of the CDR3: TGTGCCAGCAGCACGCAGGAAAACTATGGCTACACCTTC. This translates into CASSTQENYGYTF.

This clone was seen a few times. This chain connects TRBV19 to TRBJ2-2; 7 positions agree with TRBD1. Trimming cost V 7 bases and J 1 base; bases outside gene matches: 6. This CDR3 region has 15 residues. Germline CDR1 LNHDA, CDR2 SQIVND (reference sequence). The CDR3 protein is CASTVTGWNTGELFF. The DNA for the CDR3 is TGTGCCAGTACCGTGACAGGGTGGAACACCGGGGAGCTGTTTTTT.

This chain links TRBV5-1 with TRBJ1-1, with 7 bases fitting TRBD1. The CDR3 length is 16 residues. Germline CDR1 is SGHRS and CDR2 is YFSETQ. V gave up 4 bases and J gave up 0 bases; unmatched junction bases: 9. The CDR3 loop is CASSLETGWMNTEAFF. CDR3 DNA: TGCGCCAGCAGCCTCGAGACAGGGTGGATGAACACTGAAGCTTTCTTT.

The chain employs TRBV7-9 and TRBJ1-4; TRBD1 matches at 7 bases. The J segment lost 5 bases and the V segment lost 3 bases, leaving 3 bases of the junction unmatched. Germline V gene data show CDR1 as SEHNR and CDR2 as FQNEAQ (reference sequence). The CDR3 has 14 residues. CDR3 in amino acids: CASSFQGENEKLFF. CDR3 nucleotides: TGTGCCAGCAGCTTCCAGGGGGAAAATGAAAAACTGTTTTTT. The full variable domain, its missing parts supplied by reference TRBV7-9 and TRBJ1-4, is DTGVSQNPRHKITKRGQNVTFRCDPISEHNRLYWYRQTLGQGPEFLTYFQNEAQLEKSRLLSDRFSAERPKGSFSTLEIQRTEQGDSAMYLCASSFQGENEKLFFGSGTQLSVL.